The present T cell receptor (beta chain) was sequenced within a study of kidney transplant recipient with SARS-CoV-2 infection (dated by TCRdb to the early 2020s). This clonotype was found many times. Its cognate antigen has yet to be identified. No base quality values were provided; no much bigger clone lies one nucleotide off. The sample's time point label is to be understood as: pre-pandemic baseline sample and day 111 after first positive SARS-CoV-2 test. V is cut by 2 bases and J by 2 bases, and the space between the germline ends is 10 bases. The CDR3 measures 15 amino acids from cysteine to phenylalanine. The sequence is cut down to CDR3 DNA, 45 bases in frame from base 1. For CDR1 and CDR2, the germline V gene lists SGHRS and YFSETQ. Instrument used: Illumina MiSeq. Profiling of the peripheral T cell repertoire targeted human TCRbeta genes. Per the authors' processing: Beta-binomial modelling was used to test for differences in clonotype abundance while accounting for variability over time. Expanded clonotypes were screened against the ImmuneCODE reference database of SARS-CoV-2-associated TCRs and mapped to viral genome regions. Additional repertoire analyses were carried out for TRBV gene usage, CDR3 length, CDR3 amino acid overlap between time points, clonotype abundance distributions and Jaccard similarity. Clones were called with MiXCR by TCRdb after fastp trimmed the public reads at Q25, and only in-frame beta chains were retained. Rows are combined by CDR3 protein, so each entry shows the most common genes and DNA. These V and J calls originate from TCRdb's pipeline instead of the authors' own analysis. The sample profile shows 200,000 to 300,000 distinct CDR3 sequences; around 30% of them were found once. The ten largest clones capture roughly 7% of the sample.

The starting material was a blood sample, obtained at baseline and between days 110 and 120 from a kidney transplant recipient. The source is a male patient between 25 and 39 years old who had COVID-19 and was a kidney transplant recipient. Some T cells may have been brought in with the graft after a transplant. The V and J genes are TRBV5-1 and TRBJ1-4; the D gene is perhaps TRBD1, from 6 matching bases. In nucleotide form, the sequence is TGCGCCAGCAGCTTACAGGGTTCGACTAATGAAAAACTGTTTTTT. Its amino acids are CASSLQGSTNEKLFF.